This T cell receptor beta chain is from a study of blood T cell repertoires in COVID-19. About the study: The samples span acute and convalescent COVID-19 from the United States, Italy and Spain. Nucleic acid was either cDNA or gDNA, and it came from T cells, B-cell-depleted T cells, or PBMCs.

How the authors handled the data: Quantification of nucleated cells was approximated via reference gene primer amplification. TCRdb's table, derived via immunoSEQ multiplex PCR, lists solely in-frame clones and lacks some. V and J calls and clone size are given by that table; D and trimming were obtained from the DNA. There are 130,000 or so clones in the sample; about 76% occur only once, and 5% lies in the top ten. Germline V lookup: CDR1 GTSNPN, CDR2 SVGIG (reference sequence). There are 13 residues in the CDR3. The clonotype originates from a woman in her seventies with COVID-19, enrolled during active disease. The rearrangement uses TRBV30 and TRBJ1-4; no definite D call. The sequencing sample was made of peripheral blood. CDR3 protein: CAHGLGEREKLFF. DNA of the CDR3: TGTGCGCATGGACTCGGGGAAAGGGAAAAACTGTTTTTT.